Below, 7 T cell receptor beta chains from the same sample are listed, as sequenced in a study of CD8 T cells in ankylosing spondylitis. TCRdb re-called the 5' RACE reads through MiXCR, storing one row per CDR3 protein. The sample has more than 250,000 distinct CDR3 sequences, under 8.5% seen once; the top ten hold roughly 15%. Study-level results: There was a TCR beta motif, made of eight highly homologous variants, that appeared characteristic of ankylosing spondylitis blood.

For these receptors, no antigen is known. The material sequenced was blood, either unsorted or a sorted T cell fraction (not recorded which). These receptors were obtained from a male donor with ankylosing spondylitis.

This clonotype came up many times. The CDR3 DNA sequence: TGTGCCAGCCACGTAGGGGCTTCCTACGAGCAGTACTTC. Translated, it gives CASHVGASYEQYF. V is TRBV28 and J is TRBJ2-7; tentative D call: TRBD1 (5 bases). V was pared by 8 bases and J by 1 base, with 12 bases between. Per the germline V gene, CDR1 is MDHEN and CDR2 is SYDVKM. CDR3 length: 13 residues.

This clonotype was observed at least ten times. The gene calls are TRBV29-1 and TRBJ2-1; TRBD2 matches at 7 bases. CDR1 and CDR2 (germline): SQVTM, ANQGSEA. Germline trimming cut 4 bases from V and 7 bases from J; bases unmatched to any gene: 16. The CDR3 runs to 16 residues. This chain's CDR3 is CSVVFLEGGPMNEQFF. CDR3 nucleotides: TGCAGCGTTGTCTTTTTGGAGGGAGGGCCGATGAATGAGCAGTTCTTC.

The chain couples TRBV18 to TRBJ2-1; TRBD2 matches at 13 bases. Germline V lookup: CDR1 KGHSH, CDR2 LQKENI. CDR3 size: 15 residues. The junction had 2 bases not matched to a gene; V was cut back by 3 bases and J by 6 bases. The CDR3, as DNA: TGTGCCAGCTCACCTGGGACTAGCGGGACCAATGAGCAGTTCTTC. This codes for CASSPGTSGTNEQFF.

This clonotype was detected ten times or more. In nucleotides, the CDR3 is TGTGCCAGCAGTTTCTGGGCGCAAGAGACCCAGTACTTC. It encodes CASSFWAQETQYF. This chain connects TRBV28 to TRBJ2-5; no firm D call. This CDR3 comprises 13 residues. The V end was cut by 3 bases, the J end by 2 bases, with 7 bases between. CDR1 is MDHEN, CDR2 SYDVKM, per germline.

Ten or more counts support this clonotype. V usage is TRBV7-2 and J usage is TRBJ1-6; D not resolved. Germline V lookup: CDR1 SGHTA, CDR2 FQGNSA. Trimming took 2 bases from V and 8 from J, leaving 10 bases between them. CDR3 size: 14 residues. The chain's CDR3 is CASSLLEGYSPLHF. In nucleotides, the CDR3 is TGTGCCAGCAGCTTACTCGAGGGTTATTCACCCCTCCACTTT.

The gene calls are TRBV20-1 and TRBJ2-7; TRBD2 aligns across 16 bases. Germline trimming cut 6 bases from V and 2 bases from J; bases unmatched to any gene: 4. Germline lookup yields CDR1 DFQATT and CDR2 SNEGSKA (reference sequence). This CDR3 contains 15 residues. Here the CDR3 reads CSAAGLAGGPYEQYF. CDR3 nucleotides: TGCAGTGCCGCGGGACTAGCGGGAGGGCCCTACGAGCAGTACTTC.

This clonotype was detected a few times. The rearrangement links TRBV15 to TRBJ1-1; D is uncertain. V gave up 1 base and J gave up 2 bases, with 11 bases separating them. Germline-derived CDR1 and CDR2 are LNHNV and YYDKDF (reference sequence). This CDR3 comprises 15 residues. CDR3 amino acids: CATSRGAGLNTEAFF. The CDR3 DNA sequence: TGTGCCACCAGCAGAGGGGCCGGCCTAAACACTGAAGCTTTCTTT. Full variable domain (missing parts from reference TRBV15 and TRBJ1-1): DAMVIQNPRYQVTQFGKPVTLSCSQTLNHNVMYWYQQKSSQAPKLLFHYYDKDFNNEADTPDNFQSRRPNTSFCFLDIRSPGLGDTAMYLCATSRGAGLNTEAFFGQGTRLTVV.